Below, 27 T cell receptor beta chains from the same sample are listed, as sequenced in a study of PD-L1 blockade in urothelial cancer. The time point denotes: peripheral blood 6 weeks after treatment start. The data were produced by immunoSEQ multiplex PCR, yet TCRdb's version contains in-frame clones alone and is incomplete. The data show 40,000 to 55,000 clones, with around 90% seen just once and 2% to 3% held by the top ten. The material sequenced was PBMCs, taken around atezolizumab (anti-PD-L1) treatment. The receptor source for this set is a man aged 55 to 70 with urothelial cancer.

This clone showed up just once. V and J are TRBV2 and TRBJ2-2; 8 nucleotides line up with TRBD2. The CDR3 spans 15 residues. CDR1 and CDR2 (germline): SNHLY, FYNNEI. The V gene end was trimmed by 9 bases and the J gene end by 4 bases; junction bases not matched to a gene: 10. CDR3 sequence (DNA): TGTGCCAGGGGTCCAGCGGGAGCGGCCACCGGGGAGCTGTTTTTT. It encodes CARGPAGAATGELFF. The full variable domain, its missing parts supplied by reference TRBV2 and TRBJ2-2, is EPEVTQTPSHQVTQMGQEVILRCVPISNHLYFYWYRQILGQKVEFLVSFYNNEISEKSEIFDDQFSVERPDGSNFTLKIRSTKLEDSAMYFCARGPAGAATGELFFGEGSRLTVL.

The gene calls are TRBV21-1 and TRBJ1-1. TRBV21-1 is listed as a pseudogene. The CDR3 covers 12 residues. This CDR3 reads CASSNGGMGAFF. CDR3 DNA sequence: TGTGCCAGCAGCAATGGAGGGATGGGAGCTTTCTTT.

In DNA form, the CDR3 reads TGCGCCAGCAGCCAAGTGCATGTGGGGGCTGGGCAGGATACGCAGTATTTT. Its protein product is CASSQVHVGAGQDTQYF. The rearrangement joins TRBV4-3 to TRBJ2-3, with D tentatively TRBD1 (6 bases). Germline CDR1 is LGHNA and CDR2 is YSLEER. This CDR3 region has 17 residues. V was shortened by 1 base and J by 6 bases, with 20 bases between the two germline ends.

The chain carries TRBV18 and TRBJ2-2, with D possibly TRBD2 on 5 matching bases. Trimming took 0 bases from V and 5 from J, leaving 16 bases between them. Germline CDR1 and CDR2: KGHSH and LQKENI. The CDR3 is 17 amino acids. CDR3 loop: CASSPPSGRTGTGELFF. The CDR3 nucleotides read TGTGCCAGCTCACCACCCTCGGGCAGGACGGGAACCGGGGAGCTGTTTTTT. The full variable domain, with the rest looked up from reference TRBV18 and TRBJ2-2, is NAGVMQNPRHLVRRRGQEARLRCSPMKGHSHVYWYRQLPEEGLKFMVYLQKENIIDESGMPKERFSAEFPKEGPSILRIQQVVRGDSAAYFCASSPPSGRTGTGELFFGEGSRLTVL.

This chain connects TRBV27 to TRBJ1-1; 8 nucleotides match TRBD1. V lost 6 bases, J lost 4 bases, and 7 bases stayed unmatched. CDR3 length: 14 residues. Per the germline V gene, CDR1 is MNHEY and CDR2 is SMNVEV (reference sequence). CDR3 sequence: CASRRTGFGTEAFF. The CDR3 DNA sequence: TGTGCCAGCAGGAGGACAGGGTTCGGCACTGAAGCTTTCTTT.

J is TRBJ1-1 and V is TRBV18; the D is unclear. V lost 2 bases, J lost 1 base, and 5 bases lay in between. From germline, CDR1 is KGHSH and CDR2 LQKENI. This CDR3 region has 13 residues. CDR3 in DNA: TGTGCCAGCTCACCAATGGCGAACACTGAAGCTTTCTTT. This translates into CASSPMANTEAFF.

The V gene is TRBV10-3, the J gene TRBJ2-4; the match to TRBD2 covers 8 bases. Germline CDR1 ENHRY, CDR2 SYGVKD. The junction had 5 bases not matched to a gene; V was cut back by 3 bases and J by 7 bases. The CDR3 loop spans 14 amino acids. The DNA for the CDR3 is TGTGCCATCAGTGAACAGCGGGAGCCCAACATTCAGTACTTC. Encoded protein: CAISEQREPNIQYF.

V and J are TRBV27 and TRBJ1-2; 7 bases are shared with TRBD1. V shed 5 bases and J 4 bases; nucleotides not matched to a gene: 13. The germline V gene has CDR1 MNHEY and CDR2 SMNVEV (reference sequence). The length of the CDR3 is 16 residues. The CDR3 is CASSPHGTDGSYGYTF. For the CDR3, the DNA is TGTGCCAGCAGTCCGCATGGGACAGACGGTAGCTATGGCTACACCTTC.

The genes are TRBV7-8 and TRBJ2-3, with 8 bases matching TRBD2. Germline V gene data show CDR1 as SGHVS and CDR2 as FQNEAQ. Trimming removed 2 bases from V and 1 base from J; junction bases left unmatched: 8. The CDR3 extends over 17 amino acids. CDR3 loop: CASSLSGLAYGTDTQYF. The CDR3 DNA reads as TGTGCCAGCAGCTTAAGCGGACTAGCATATGGCACAGATACGCAGTATTTT. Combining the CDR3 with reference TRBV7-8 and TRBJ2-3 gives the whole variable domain GAGVSQSPRYKVAKRGQDVALRCDPISGHVSLFWYQQALGQGPEFLTYFQNEAQLDKSGLPSDRFFAERPEGSVSTLKIQRTQQEDSAVYLCASSLSGLAYGTDTQYFGPGTRLTVL.

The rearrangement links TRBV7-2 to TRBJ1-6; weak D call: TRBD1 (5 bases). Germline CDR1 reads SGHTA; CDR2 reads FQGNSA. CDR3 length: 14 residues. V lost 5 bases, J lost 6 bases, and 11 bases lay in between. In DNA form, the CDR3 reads TGTGCCAGCAGCCCCGGACAAACTAATTCACCCCTCCACTTT. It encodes CASSPGQTNSPLHF.

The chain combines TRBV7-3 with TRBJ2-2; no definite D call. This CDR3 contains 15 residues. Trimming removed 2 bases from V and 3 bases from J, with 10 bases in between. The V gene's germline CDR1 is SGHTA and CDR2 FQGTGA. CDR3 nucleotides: TGTGCCAGCAGCTTAGAGGTATCGGACACCGGGGAGCTGTTTTTT. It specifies CASSLEVSDTGELFF.

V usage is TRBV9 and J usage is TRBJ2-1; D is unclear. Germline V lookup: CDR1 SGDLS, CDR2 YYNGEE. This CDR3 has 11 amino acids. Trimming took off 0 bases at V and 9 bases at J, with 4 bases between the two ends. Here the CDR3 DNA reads TGTGCCAGCAGCGTAGCTCTTGAGCAGTTCTTC. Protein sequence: CASSVALEQFF.

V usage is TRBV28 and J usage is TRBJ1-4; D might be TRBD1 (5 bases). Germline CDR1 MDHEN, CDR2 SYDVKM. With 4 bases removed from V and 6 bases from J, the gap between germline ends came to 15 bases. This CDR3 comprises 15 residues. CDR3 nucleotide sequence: TGTGCCAGCAGTTCACCGGGGCGGGGGGATGAAAAACTGTTTTTT. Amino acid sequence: CASSSPGRGDEKLFF.

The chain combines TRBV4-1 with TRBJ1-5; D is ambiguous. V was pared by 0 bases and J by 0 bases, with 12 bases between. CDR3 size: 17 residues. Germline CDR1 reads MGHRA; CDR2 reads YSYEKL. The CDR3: CASSQEAGGNSNQPQHF. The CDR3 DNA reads TGCGCCAGCAGCCAAGAAGCCGGAGGGAATAGCAATCAGCCCCAGCATTTT.

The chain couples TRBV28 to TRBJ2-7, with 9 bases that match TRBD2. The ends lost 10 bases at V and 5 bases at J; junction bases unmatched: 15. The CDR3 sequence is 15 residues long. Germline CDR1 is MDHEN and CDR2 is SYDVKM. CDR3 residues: CATSCRGLACHEQYF. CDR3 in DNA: TGTGCCACCTCTTGCCGGGGACTAGCTTGCCACGAGCAGTACTTC.

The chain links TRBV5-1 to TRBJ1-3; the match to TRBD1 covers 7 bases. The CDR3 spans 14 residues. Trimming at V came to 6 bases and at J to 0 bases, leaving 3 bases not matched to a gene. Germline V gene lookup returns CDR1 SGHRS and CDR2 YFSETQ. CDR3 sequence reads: CASNPGGSGNTIYF. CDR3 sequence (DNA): TGCGCCAGCAATCCAGGGGGCTCTGGAAACACCATATATTTT.

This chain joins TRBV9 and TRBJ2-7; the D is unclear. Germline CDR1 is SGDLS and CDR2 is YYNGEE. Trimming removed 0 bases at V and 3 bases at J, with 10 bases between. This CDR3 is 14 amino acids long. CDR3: CASSVEIANYEQYF. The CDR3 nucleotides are TGTGCCAGCAGCGTAGAGATAGCTAACTACGAGCAGTACTTC.

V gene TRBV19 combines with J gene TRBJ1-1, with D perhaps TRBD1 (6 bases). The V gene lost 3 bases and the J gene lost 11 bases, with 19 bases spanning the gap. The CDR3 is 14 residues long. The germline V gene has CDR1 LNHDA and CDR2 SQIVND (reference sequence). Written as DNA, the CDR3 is TGTGCCAGTAGTATCGGGGGGCAAAGAGTCTCGGCTTTCTTT. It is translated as CASSIGGQRVSAFF.

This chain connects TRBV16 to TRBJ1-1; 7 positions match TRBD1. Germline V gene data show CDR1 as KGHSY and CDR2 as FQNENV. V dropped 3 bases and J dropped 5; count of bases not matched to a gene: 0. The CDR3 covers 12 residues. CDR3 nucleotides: TGTGCCAGCAGCCAGGACAGGACTGAAGCTTTCTTT. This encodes CASSQDRTEAFF.

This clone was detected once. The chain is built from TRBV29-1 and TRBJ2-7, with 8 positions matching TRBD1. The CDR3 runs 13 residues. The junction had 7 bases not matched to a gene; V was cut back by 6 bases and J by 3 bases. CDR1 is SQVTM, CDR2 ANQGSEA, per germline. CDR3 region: CSVGQGPIYEQYF. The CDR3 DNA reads TGCAGCGTCGGACAGGGCCCTATCTACGAGCAGTACTTC.

The CDR3 nucleotides read TGTGCCACCAGCAGAGACAGGGGGAGTTACGAGCAGTACTTC. It translates to CATSRDRGSYEQYF. The V and J genes are TRBV15 and TRBJ2-7, with TRBD1 identical over 7 bases. Germline-derived CDR1 and CDR2 are LNHNV and YYDKDF (reference sequence). The CDR3 is 14 residues long. The V gene end was trimmed by 0 bases and the J gene end by 4 bases; junction bases not matched to a gene: 3.

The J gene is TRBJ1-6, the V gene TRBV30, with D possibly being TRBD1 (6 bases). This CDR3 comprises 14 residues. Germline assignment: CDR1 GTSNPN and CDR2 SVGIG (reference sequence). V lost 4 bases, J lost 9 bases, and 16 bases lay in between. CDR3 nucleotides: TGTGCCTGGACCCTGGGGGCCGGTGGTTCACCCCTCCACTTT. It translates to CAWTLGAGGSPLHF.

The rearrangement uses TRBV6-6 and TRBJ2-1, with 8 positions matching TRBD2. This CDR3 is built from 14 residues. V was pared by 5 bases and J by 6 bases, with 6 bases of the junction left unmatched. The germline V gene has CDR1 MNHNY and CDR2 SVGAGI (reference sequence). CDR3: CASSLGLARNEQFF. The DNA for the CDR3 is TGTGCCAGCAGTCTCGGACTAGCCCGCAATGAGCAGTTCTTC.

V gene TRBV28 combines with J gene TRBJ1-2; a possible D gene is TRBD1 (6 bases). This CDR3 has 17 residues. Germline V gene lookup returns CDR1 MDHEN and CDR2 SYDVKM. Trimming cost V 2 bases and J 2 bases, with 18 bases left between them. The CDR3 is CASSLGGGRAVNYGYTF. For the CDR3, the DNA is TGTGCCAGCAGTTTAGGGGGCGGGAGAGCTGTCAACTATGGCTACACCTTC.

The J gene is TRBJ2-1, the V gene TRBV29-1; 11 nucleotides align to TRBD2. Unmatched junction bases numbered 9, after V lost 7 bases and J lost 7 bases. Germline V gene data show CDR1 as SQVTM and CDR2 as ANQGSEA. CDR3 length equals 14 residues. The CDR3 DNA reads TGCAGCGCTTTAGGGACTAGCGGAGGAAATGAGCAGTTCTTC. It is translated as CSALGTSGGNEQFF.

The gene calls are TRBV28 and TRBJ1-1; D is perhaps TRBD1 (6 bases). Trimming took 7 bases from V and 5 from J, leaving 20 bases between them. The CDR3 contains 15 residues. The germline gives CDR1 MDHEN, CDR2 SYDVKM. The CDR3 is CASIEGGGGGTEAFF. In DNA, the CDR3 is TGTGCCAGCATTGAAGGGGGGGGAGGGGGAACTGAAGCTTTCTTT.

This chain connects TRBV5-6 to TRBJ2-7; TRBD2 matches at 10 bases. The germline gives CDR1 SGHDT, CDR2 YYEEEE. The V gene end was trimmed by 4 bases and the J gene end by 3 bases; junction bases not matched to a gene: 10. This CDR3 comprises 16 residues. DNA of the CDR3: TGTGCCAGCAGCCTACAAGGACTAGCGGAAGACTACGAGCAGTACTTC. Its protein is CASSLQGLAEDYEQYF.